The 31 T cell receptor beta chains below were found in one sample sequenced in a study of T cell repertoires in cytomegalovirus infection. TCRdb re-called the reads through MiXCR, storing one row per CDR3 protein. The sample carries 150,000 to 200,000 distinct CDR3 sequences, approximately 28% recorded once. The sequenced sample consisted of PBMCs. These receptors all come from a human donor in good health (CMV status not recorded). Some clones in this sample may be carry-over from other donors' samples.

The chain has TRBV10-2 and TRBJ2-7; 7 nucleotides match TRBD1. Germline assignment: CDR1 WSHSY and CDR2 SAAADI. The CDR3 length is 13 residues. Losses at the gene ends were 6 bases for V and 3 bases for J; bases not matched to a gene: 5. CDR3 nucleotide sequence: TGCGCCAGCAGCAGCGACAGGGACTACGAGCAGTACTTC. Its protein is CASSSDRDYEQYF.

A remark on this clonotype: The conserved phenylalanine or tryptophan normally closing the CDR3 is absent here, so this likely arose from a read error. The chain uses TRBV6-2 or TRBV6-3 and TRBJ2-1; possibly TRBD2 for D (7 bases). CDR3 length: 15 residues. The germline V gene encodes CDR1 MNHEY and CDR2 SVGEGT. Trimming removed 4 bases from V and 4 bases from J, with 14 bases in between. CDR3 nucleotide sequence: TGTGCCAGCAGTTCCGCGGGGGCCCGATACAATGAGCAGTTCTCC. Its protein product is CASSSAGARYNEQFS.

This chain connects TRBV12-3 or TRBV12-4 to TRBJ1-5, with 8 bases matching TRBD1. This CDR3 has 17 residues. J was trimmed by 3 bases and V by 6 bases; bases with no gene match: 13. The CDR3 protein is CASSRQGLIDHNQPQHF. For the CDR3, the DNA is TGTGCCAGCAGCCGACAGGGGCTAATAGACCACAATCAGCCCCAGCATTTT.

This clonotype was counted between two and nine times. The gene calls are TRBV7-9 and TRBJ2-5, with a tentative D call TRBD2 (5 bases). V gave up 2 bases and J gave up 4 bases, with 11 bases separating them. This CDR3 has 14 amino acids. The germline CDR1 and CDR2 sequences are SEHNR and FQNEAQ (reference sequence). CDR3 amino acids: CASSLNLAGETQYF. The CDR3 DNA follows: TGTGCCAGCAGCTTAAATCTAGCAGGAGAGACCCAGTACTTC.

This rearrangement joins TRBV6-5 to TRBJ2-7; D may be TRBD1 (6 bases). V shed 7 bases and J shed 2 bases, with 9 bases lying between them. Germline-derived CDR1 and CDR2 are MNHEY and SVGAGI. This CDR3 comprises 12 residues. CDR3 sequence reads: CASTAGAYEQYF. In DNA form, the CDR3 reads TGTGCCAGCACGGCAGGGGCCTACGAGCAGTACTTC.

The chain has TRBV25-1 and TRBJ1-1; D is ambiguous. V was shortened by 1 base and J by 4 bases, with 10 bases between the two germline ends. CDR1 is MGHDK, CDR2 SYGVNS, per germline. The CDR3 loop spans 14 amino acids. CDR3 in amino acids: CASSESDWSTEAFF. The DNA for the CDR3 is TGTGCCAGCAGTGAATCGGACTGGAGCACTGAAGCTTTCTTT.

This clonotype appeared a few times. This chain links TRBV12-3 or TRBV12-4 with TRBJ2-3, with 8 bases fitting TRBD2. V lost 8 bases, J lost 0 bases, and 7 bases stayed unmatched. This CDR3 is 15 amino acids long. Here the CDR3 reads CASLEGLGSTDTQYF. The CDR3 nucleotides are TGTGCCAGCCTTGAGGGACTAGGAAGCACAGATACGCAGTATTTT.

The chain links TRBV4-2 to TRBJ2-1, with D perhaps matching TRBD1 or TRBD2 (5 bases each). The CDR3 consists of 15 residues. CDR1 is LGHNA, CDR2 YNFKEQ, per germline. Trimming shortened V by 2 bases and J by 3 bases, and 11 bases separated the two germline ends. The CDR3 DNA reads TGTGCCAGCAGCCAAAACTTGAGGGGCTACAATGAGCAGTTCTTC. This translates into CASSQNLRGYNEQFF.

Only a few counts were recorded for this clonotype. Mismatch with germline at one junction end may stem from a read error. J is TRBJ2-1 and V is TRBV7-7; D gene unclear. CDR1 is SSHAT and CDR2 is FNYEAQ in the germline V gene (reference sequence). CDR3 length: 13 residues. DNA of the CDR3: TGTGCTAGCAGCTTTTTGCCGGAGTATGAGCAGTTCTTC. Its protein product is CASSFLPEYEQFF.

This clonotype was counted only a few times. The CDR3 is CAIILTFSRDRVEQFF. CDR3 DNA sequence: TGTGCCATCATTTTAACCTTCTCCCGGGACAGGGTTGAGCAGTTCTTC. The V gene is TRBV10-3, the J gene TRBJ2-1; 9 positions match TRBD1. Germline-derived CDR1 and CDR2 are ENHRY and SYGVKD. Trimming at V came to 7 bases and at J to 9 bases, leaving 16 bases not matched to a gene. The CDR3 is 16 amino acids.

This clonotype appeared a few times. V usage is TRBV15 and J usage is TRBJ1-2, with 8 bases fitting TRBD1. Looked up from germline, CDR1 is LNHNV and CDR2 is YYDKDF (reference sequence). The CDR3 extends over 15 amino acids. V gave up 3 bases and J gave up 8 bases; unmatched junction bases: 11. CDR3 sequence: CATSREGQGAGGYTF. CDR3 in DNA: TGTGCCACCAGCAGGGAGGGCCAGGGGGCAGGCGGCTACACCTTC.

The DNA of the CDR3 is TGTGCCAGCAGCTTAGTGGTGTCAGGGTCCTACAATGAGCAGTTCTTC. It codes for CASSLVVSGSYNEQFF. This chain connects TRBV11-2 to TRBJ2-1, with a weak D call TRBD1 (5 bases). Trimming removed 1 base from V and 1 base from J, with 11 bases in between. This CDR3 comprises 16 residues. Germline V gene lookup returns CDR1 SGHAT and CDR2 FQNNGV. The variable domain in full, completed from reference TRBV11-2 and TRBJ2-1, reads EAGVAQSPRYKIIEKRQSVAFWCNPISGHATLYWYQQILGQGPKLLIQFQNNGVVDDSQLPKDRFSAERLKGVDSTLKIQPAKLEDSAVYLCASSLVVSGSYNEQFFGPGTRLTVL.

This clonotype was recorded a few times. This chain connects TRBV6-5 to TRBJ1-4; TRBD1 matches at 7 bases. The CDR3 length is 15 residues. The V and J ends lost 0 bases and 6 bases, in that order; junction bases with no gene match: 4. Germline V gene data show CDR1 as MNHEY and CDR2 as SVGAGI. CDR3 sequence: CASSYSPGGDEKLFF. The CDR3 bases are TGTGCCAGCAGTTACTCGCCAGGGGGAGATGAAAAACTGTTTTTT.

This clonotype was detected once. V gene TRBV18 combines with J gene TRBJ1-5; D remains ambiguous. In germline, CDR1 is KGHSH, CDR2 LQKENI. V lost 1 base to trimming and J lost 0 bases, with 10 bases between them. The CDR3 extends over 16 amino acids. This CDR3 reads CASSPRPDYSNQPQHF. The CDR3 DNA follows: TGTGCCAGCTCACCACGTCCGGACTATAGCAATCAGCCCCAGCATTTT.

Points on this clonotype: The limits of the CDR3 on the DNA are not certain, so only TCRdb's listed CDR3 is given. This chain connects TRBV7-5 to TRBJ2-7; the D call of TRBD1 is as the table states it, not checked on the DNA. TRBV7-5 corresponds to a pseudogene. The CDR3 is 15 amino acids long, termini counted. CDR3 region: CISVPEACPKNEQYF.

This clonotype was counted a few times. The rearrangement links TRBV7-9 to TRBJ2-3; D might be TRBD2 (6 bases). The V gene lost 5 bases and the J gene lost 6 bases, with 42 bases spanning the gap. This CDR3 region has 23 residues. Germline V gives CDR1 SEHNR, CDR2 FQNEAQ (reference sequence). The DNA of the CDR3 is TGTGCCAGCAGCCCAAGTAGAAGTGGAGGGCCGCAAGGAAAGCTCATGTTGCGGGATACGCAGTATTTT. Amino acids: CASSPSRSGGPQGKLMLRDTQYF.

This clonotype was detected a few times. The V call is TRBV12-3 or TRBV12-4, the J call TRBJ2-1, with a possible D match to TRBD1 (5 bases). CDR3 length: 12 residues. Trimming shortened V by 8 bases and J by 15 bases, and 20 bases separated the two germline ends. The CDR3 loop reads CASLRQSNFPFF. CDR3 DNA: TGTGCCAGCCTTCGACAGTCCAATTTCCCGTTCTTC.

This chain joins TRBV20-1 and TRBJ1-3; D gene unclear. The V gene's germline CDR1 is DFQATT and CDR2 SNEGSKA (reference sequence). The V end was cut by 2 bases, the J end by 2 bases, with 13 bases between. This CDR3 spans 15 amino acids. The DNA of the CDR3 is TGCAGTGCTAGACCTATAGGGCTGCCTGGAAACACCATATATTTT. It codes for CSARPIGLPGNTIYF.

This clonotype was recorded a few times. The chain combines TRBV29-1 with TRBJ2-5; either TRBD1 or TRBD2 may supply D (6 bases each). Germline V lookup: CDR1 SQVTM, CDR2 ANQGSEA. Trimming cost V 4 bases and J 1 base, with 13 bases left between them. There are 14 residues in the CDR3. CDR3 loop: CSVAVGGLQETQYF. The CDR3, as DNA: TGCAGCGTTGCTGTCGGGGGCCTCCAAGAGACCCAGTACTTC.

This clonotype was observed a few times. The chain combines TRBV29-1 with TRBJ1-1; possible D gene TRBD1, 5 bases. There are 15 residues in the CDR3. Germline CDR1 and CDR2: SQVTM and ANQGSEA. Between the trimmed V and J ends, which lost 0 bases and 3 bases, there was a span of 14 bases. For the CDR3, the DNA is TGCAGCGTTGAAGATAGAAGAGGGGTCGACACTGAAGCTTTCTTT. Translating it yields CSVEDRRGVDTEAFF.

This chain links TRBV5-5 with TRBJ1-3, with unresolved D. V was trimmed by 4 bases and J by 8 bases, leaving 13 bases between them. The length of the CDR3 is 13 residues. The germline V gene encodes CDR1 SGHKS and CDR2 YYEKEE (reference sequence). The CDR3 loop is CASSLEVYHTIYF. DNA of the CDR3: TGTGCCAGCAGCCTCGAAGTCTACCACACCATATATTTT.

The chain carries TRBV7-3 and TRBJ2-2, with D perhaps matching TRBD1 (6 bases). CDR1 SGHTA and CDR2 FQGTGA come from the germline V gene. Trimming took off 5 bases at V and 2 bases at J, with 12 bases between the two ends. The CDR3 sequence is 15 residues long. The CDR3 reads CASSLNRENTGELFF. The DNA for the CDR3 is TGTGCCAGCAGCCTCAACAGGGAAAACACCGGGGAGCTGTTTTTT. Filled out from reference TRBV7-3 and TRBJ2-2, the complete variable domain reads GAGVSQTPSNKVTEKGKYVELRCDPISGHTALYWYRQSLGQGPEFLIYFQGTGAADDSGLPNDRFFAVRPEGSVSTLKIQRTERGDSAVYLCASSLNRENTGELFFGEGSRLTVL.

The chain uses TRBV5-6 and TRBJ1-5; D perhaps matches TRBD1 (6 bases). The CDR3 length is 14 residues. Per the germline V gene, CDR1 is SGHDT and CDR2 is YYEEEE. The V gene lost 2 bases and the J gene lost 6 bases, with 12 bases spanning the gap. CDR3 protein: CASSFGGASQPQHF. The CDR3 DNA reads as TGTGCCAGCAGCTTCGGGGGGGCCAGTCAGCCCCAGCATTTT.

This clonotype was observed many times. In nucleotides, the CDR3 is TGTGCCAGCAGCTTAGTAGGGATTGGGCTGGAAACTGAAGCTTTCTTT. Its protein product is CASSLVGIGLETEAFF. The rearrangement links TRBV7-3 to TRBJ1-1; D gene ambiguous. Trimming cost V 2 bases and J 5 bases, with 18 bases left between them. Per germline, CDR1 SGHTA and CDR2 FQGTGA. The CDR3 contains 16 residues.

The gene calls are TRBV7-4 and TRBJ2-5; tentatively, D is TRBD1 or TRBD2 (5 bases each). In germline, CDR1 is SGHVT, CDR2 SQSDAQ. V gave up 5 bases and J gave up 1 base, with 11 bases separating them. This CDR3 spans 14 amino acids. CDR3 sequence reads: CASSKGTVQETQYF. In DNA, the CDR3 is TGTGCCAGCAGCAAAGGGACGGTCCAAGAGACCCAGTACTTC.

The gene calls are TRBV29-1 and TRBJ1-4; 8 bases fit TRBD1. CDR1 and CDR2 from the germline V gene are SQVTM and ANQGSEA. V lost 7 bases and J lost 3; bases outside the gene matches: 4. The CDR3 length is 13 residues. DNA for the CDR3: TGCAGCGCCCTGGACAGGGCTAATGAAAAACTGTTTTTT. Translated: CSALDRANEKLFF.

This clonotype was detected a few times. The V gene is TRBV12-3 or TRBV12-4, the J gene TRBJ2-1; no reliable D call. The CDR3 contains 15 residues. V was trimmed by 6 bases and J by 1 base, leaving 13 bases between them. CDR3 amino acids: CASSRSLSSYNEQFF. DNA for the CDR3: TGTGCCAGCAGCCGTAGTCTGTCTTCCTACAATGAGCAGTTCTTC.

This chain links TRBV11-2 with TRBJ2-1; D gene uncertain. Germline CDR1 and CDR2: SGHAT and FQNNGV. This CDR3 has 12 residues. Trimming took 3 bases from V and 9 from J, leaving 9 bases between them. The CDR3 DNA follows: TGTGCCAGCAGCTTCAATGAGCCTGAGCAGTTCTTC. Translated: CASSFNEPEQFF.

The chain joins TRBV29-1 to TRBJ1-1, with 7 positions matching TRBD1. The CDR3 contains 13 residues. From germline, CDR1 is SQVTM and CDR2 ANQGSEA. Germline trimming cut 7 bases from V and 6 bases from J; bases unmatched to any gene: 11. The CDR3 nucleotides are TGCAGCGCTCAGACAGGGTCGGGCGCTGAAGCTTTCTTT. Residues: CSAQTGSGAEAFF.

The sample holds a few counts of this clonotype. CDR3 bases: TGCAGCGTTGGGAGAAGGGCCACAGATACGCAGTATTTT. Its protein is CSVGRRATDTQYF. The chain links TRBV29-1 to TRBJ2-3, with D unclear. CDR1 is SQVTM, CDR2 ANQGSEA, per germline. The CDR3 has 13 residues. Trimming removed 4 bases at V and 2 bases at J, with 10 bases between.

A few counts support this clonotype. V is TRBV12-3 or TRBV12-4 and J is TRBJ1-2; perhaps TRBD1 as D (6 bases). Trimming pared 7 bases from V and 0 bases from J, leaving 15 bases between. This CDR3 comprises 15 residues. CDR3 sequence: CASTPDRISNYGYTF. DNA of the CDR3: TGTGCCAGCACCCCGGACAGAATATCTAACTATGGCTACACCTTC.